The 22 T cell receptor beta chains below all came from one sample that was sequenced in a study of cytomegalovirus exposure and HLA in healthy donors. PCR amplification relied on 60 Vbeta primers (plus 13 Jbeta primers). Only in-frame clones appear in the TCRdb table, and some are missing; sequencing was by immunoSEQ multiplex PCR. The data show about 55,000 clones, roughly 80% seen once. Specimen: PBMCs. These receptors came from a man aged 25-45 years in good health and CMV-seronegative.

The rearrangement uses TRBV29-1 and TRBJ1-2; no clear D gene. Per germline, CDR1 SQVTM and CDR2 ANQGSEA. The CDR3 loop spans 10 amino acids. CDR3 residues: CMVGAESYTF. The CDR3 nucleotides read TGCATGGTGGGCGCCGAAAGCTACACCTTC. The whole variable domain, filled in from reference TRBV29-1 and TRBJ1-2, reads SAVISQKPSRDICQRGTSLTIQCQVDSQVTMMFWYRQQPGQSLTLIATANQGSEATYESGFVIDKFPISRPNLTFSTLTVSNMSPEDSSIYLCMVGAESYTFGSGTRLTVV.

This clone was seen more than once but under ten times. The chain joins TRBV6-1 to TRBJ2-7; 9 bases align to TRBD2. Per the germline V gene, CDR1 is MNHNS and CDR2 is SASEGT. V was clipped by 7 bases and J by 3 bases; unmatched bases: 4. The CDR3 totals 13 residues. Here the CDR3 reads CASTGGGDYEQYF. The CDR3 DNA is TGTGCCAGCACAGGCGGGGGGGACTACGAGCAGTACTTC.

The chain couples TRBV27 to TRBJ1-1; TRBD1 matches 8 bases. This CDR3 spans 14 amino acids. Germline CDR1 MNHEY, CDR2 SMNVEV (reference sequence). V shed 5 bases, J shed 5 bases, and the junction held 7 bases outside the gene matches. CDR3 residues: CASSVDRGVTEAFF. The DNA for the CDR3 is TGTGCCAGCAGTGTTGACAGGGGCGTTACTGAAGCTTTCTTT.

The rearrangement uses TRBV25-1 and TRBJ1-1, with TRBD1 matching 9 bases. The CDR3 extends over 15 amino acids. The germline gives CDR1 MGHDK, CDR2 SYGVNS. The junction had 7 bases not matched to a gene; V was cut back by 4 bases and J by 4 bases. The DNA for the CDR3 is TGTGCCAGCAGTGGAAAAACAGGGGGCCGCACTGAAGCTTTCTTT. Translating gives CASSGKTGGRTEAFF.

The gene calls are TRBV6-1 and TRBJ1-1, with TRBD1 matching over 9 bases. The V and J ends lost 5 bases and 5 bases, in that order; junction bases with no gene match: 6. Germline loops: CDR1 MNHNS, CDR2 SASEGT. CDR3 size: 14 residues. The CDR3 DNA reads as TGTGCCAGCAGTTGGACGGGACAGGGTACTGAAGCTTTCTTT. It encodes CASSWTGQGTEAFF.

The chain is built from TRBV15 and TRBJ2-7, with 7 bases fitting TRBD2. Germline V lookup: CDR1 LNHNV, CDR2 YYDKDF (reference sequence). V lost 0 bases and J lost 0; bases outside the gene matches: 8. The CDR3 is made up of 17 amino acids. The CDR3 here is CATSRDLGRYTSYEQYF. CDR3 DNA sequence: TGTGCCACCAGCAGAGATCTCGGGAGGTACACCTCCTACGAGCAGTACTTC.

The chain recombines TRBV10-3 with TRBJ1-2; 7 positions agree with TRBD1. CDR3 length: 15 amino acids. V lost 6 bases, J lost 1 base, and 8 bases stayed unmatched. Germline lookup yields CDR1 ENHRY and CDR2 SYGVKD. The CDR3 coding sequence is TGTGCCATCAGCAATGACAGGGTGAATAACTATGGCTACACCTTC. Translation gives CAISNDRVNNYGYTF.

The chain uses TRBV12-5 and TRBJ2-1, with TRBD2 matching 7 bases. Unmatched junction bases numbered 0, after V lost 3 bases and J lost 7 bases. CDR1 is LGHNT, CDR2 FRNRAP, per germline. The CDR3 extends over 12 amino acids. This CDR3 is CASGFGRNEQFF. CDR3 sequence (DNA): TGTGCTAGTGGTTTCGGGAGGAATGAGCAGTTCTTC.

The chain has TRBV4-3 and TRBJ2-5; 10 nucleotides agree with TRBD2. The J call may not be correct, given that the DNA end is closer to TRBJ2-7. The CDR3 extends over 16 amino acids. CDR1 and CDR2 (germline): LGHNA, YSLEER. The DNA of the CDR3 is TGCGCCAGCAGCCAACCCGGACTAGCGGACCCCTACGAGCAGTACTTC. Amino acid sequence: CASSQPGLADPYEQYF.

The chain uses TRBV6-5 and TRBJ2-7; D may be TRBD2 (5 bases). V lost 8 bases to trimming and J lost 6 bases, with 11 bases between them. The V gene's germline CDR1 is MNHEY and CDR2 SVGAGI. This CDR3 is 11 amino acids long. The CDR3 reads CASGQGGEQYF. CDR3 in DNA: TGTGCCAGCGGCCAAGGAGGCGAGCAGTACTTC.

The rearrangement uses TRBV19 and TRBJ2-1, with 8 bases fitting TRBD2. This CDR3 has 18 residues. The germline V gene encodes CDR1 LNHDA and CDR2 SQIVND (reference sequence). V lost 5 bases, J lost 5 bases, and 17 bases stayed unmatched. Here the CDR3 reads CASSVVWYASGRNNEQFF. Here the CDR3 DNA reads TGTGCCAGTAGTGTGGTCTGGTACGCGAGCGGGAGAAACAATGAGCAGTTCTTC.

The chain employs TRBV5-1 and TRBJ2-7, with D possibly matching TRBD1 (5 bases). The CDR3 loop spans 15 amino acids. V was pared by 4 bases and J by 0 bases, with 14 bases between. Germline V lookup: CDR1 SGHRS, CDR2 YFSETQ. The chain's CDR3 is CASSPDSRNSYEQYF. The CDR3 region has the DNA TGCGCCAGCAGCCCAGACAGTAGAAACTCCTACGAGCAGTACTTC.

The chain employs TRBV6-5 and TRBJ1-2; a possible D gene is TRBD1 (6 bases). From germline, CDR1 is MNHEY and CDR2 SVGAGI. The V gene lost 5 bases and the J gene lost 7 bases, with 11 bases spanning the gap. The CDR3 runs to 12 residues. This CDR3 reads CASSQRGGGYTF. The CDR3 region has the DNA TGTGCCAGCAGTCAAAGGGGGGGTGGCTACACCTTC.

This clone was observed a few times. The J gene is TRBJ2-1, the V gene TRBV30, with D unresolved. V dropped 4 bases and J dropped 0 bases, with 10 bases sitting between them. Germline-derived CDR1 and CDR2 are GTSNPN and SVGIG (reference sequence). The CDR3 runs 14 residues. CDR3 loop: CAWNHLSSYNEQFF. DNA of the CDR3: TGTGCCTGGAACCACCTGAGCTCCTACAATGAGCAGTTCTTC.

The V and J genes are TRBV28 and TRBJ1-5; 10 nucleotides agree with TRBD1. The CDR3 totals 16 residues. The germline CDR1 and CDR2 sequences are MDHEN and SYDVKM. Trimming removed 5 bases from V and 3 bases from J; junction bases left unmatched: 7. The CDR3 reads CASSTPGQGTNQPQHF. CDR3 nucleotides: TGTGCCAGCAGTACACCGGGACAGGGGACCAATCAGCCCCAGCATTTT.

V gene TRBV4-2 combines with J gene TRBJ2-3, with TRBD2 as a possible D gene (5 bases). V lost 2 bases and J 7 bases, leaving 10 bases between the germline ends. The CDR3 loop spans 13 amino acids. CDR1 is LGHNA, CDR2 YNFKEQ, per germline. The CDR3 bases are TGTGCCAGCAGCCAATCGACTACCAATACGCAGTATTTT. Translated: CASSQSTTNTQYF.

The J gene is TRBJ2-1, the V gene TRBV4-2, with 7 bases aligning to TRBD2. CDR1 LGHNA and CDR2 YNFKEQ come from the germline V gene. CDR3 length equals 17 residues. V was pared by 5 bases and J by 10 bases, with 20 bases of the junction left unmatched. CDR3: CASSVVQTGTNFGEQFF. Here the CDR3 DNA reads TGTGCCAGCAGCGTTGTACAAACCGGGACTAATTTCGGGGAGCAGTTCTTC.

The rearrangement links TRBV5-1 to TRBJ2-5; TRBD2 matches 7 bases. The J call may be mistaken, given a closer DNA end match to TRBJ2-7. Germline assignment: CDR1 SGHRS and CDR2 YFSETQ. The CDR3 has 14 amino acids. CDR3: CASNYQAGDYEQYF. CDR3 coding DNA: TGCGCCAGCAATTACCAGGCGGGGGATTACGAGCAGTACTTC.

The CDR3 sequence is CATPPGGKETQYF. The CDR3 DNA reads TGCGCCACCCCTCCAGGGGGCAAAGAGACCCAGTACTTC. The chain links TRBV5-1 to TRBJ2-5; 8 bases fit TRBD1. The V segment lost 9 bases and the J segment 3 bases; nucleotides outside the gene matches: 7. Germline CDR1 and CDR2: SGHRS and YFSETQ. The CDR3 spans 13 residues.

The chain carries TRBV5-1 and TRBJ2-1; TRBD2 agrees at 7 bases. Per the germline V gene, CDR1 is SGHRS and CDR2 is YFSETQ. The CDR3 has 16 amino acids. V shed 1 base, J shed 2 bases, and the junction held 6 bases outside the gene matches. The CDR3 DNA follows: TGCGCCAGCAGCTTGACCAGCGGGGCCCCCTACAATGAGCAGTTCTTC. Amino acids: CASSLTSGAPYNEQFF.

The chain links TRBV9 to TRBJ2-2; the match to TRBD2 covers 8 bases. V was pared by 4 bases and J by 4 bases, with 6 bases of the junction left unmatched. This CDR3 contains 15 residues. CDR1 SGDLS and CDR2 YYNGEE come from the germline V gene. The CDR3 here is CASSLSGGGTGELFF. CDR3 bases: TGTGCCAGCAGCTTAAGCGGGGGAGGCACCGGGGAGCTGTTTTTT.

The CDR3 spells CASGPGTPYNEQFF. CDR3 DNA: TGTGCTAGTGGTCCCGGGACTCCTTACAATGAGCAGTTCTTC. The chain carries TRBV12-5 and TRBJ2-1, with D possibly TRBD2 on 6 matching bases. Between the trimmed V and J ends, which lost 5 bases and 4 bases, there was a span of 12 bases. Per the germline V gene, CDR1 is LGHNT and CDR2 is FRNRAP. The CDR3 spans 14 residues.